Each of the 32 T cell receptor beta chains below was sequenced from the same sample in a study of radiotherapy plus CTLA-4 blockade in lung cancer. The table came from immunoSEQ multiplex PCR; TCRdb's copy has only in-frame clones and leaves some out. The sample records 30,000 to 40,000 clones, approximately 85% being singletons. This sample comprised peripheral blood, obtained from a patient treated with radiotherapy plus ipilimumab. These receptors all come from a human donor with non-small cell lung cancer who had stable disease on radiotherapy plus ipilimumab.

The chain uses TRBV19 and TRBJ2-7; the D gene is possibly TRBD1 (6 bases). The germline CDR1 and CDR2 sequences are LNHDA and SQIVND (reference sequence). CDR3 length: 12 amino acids. The V and J ends lost 4 bases and 6 bases respectively, with 10 bases between them. The CDR3, as DNA: TGTGCCAGTAGTAGAACAGGGTTCGAGCAGTACTTC. Translated, it gives CASSRTGFEQYF.

V and J are TRBV27 and TRBJ2-7; 9 bases match TRBD2. V trimming: 4 bases; J trimming: 0 bases; junction bases outside the gene matches: 4. The CDR3 contains 15 residues. CDR1 and CDR2 from the germline V gene are MNHEY and SMNVEV (reference sequence). The CDR3 here is CASSSLAGRSYEQYF. In nucleotides, the CDR3 is TGTGCCAGCAGTTCTCTAGCGGGACGCTCCTACGAGCAGTACTTC.

The J gene is TRBJ2-5, the V gene TRBV18; 9 bases match TRBD1. The closer fit of TRBJ2-7 to the DNA end suggests the J call may be wrong. Germline assignment: CDR1 KGHSH and CDR2 LQKENI. CDR3 length: 15 residues. The CDR3 loop is CASSPRDREPHEQYF. The DNA of the CDR3 is TGTGCCAGCTCACCACGGGACAGGGAGCCCCACGAGCAGTACTTC.

The rearrangement joins TRBV6-4 to TRBJ2-1, with 13 bases fitting TRBD2. V lost 3 bases and J lost 4; bases outside the gene matches: 3. The germline V gene has CDR1 MRHNA and CDR2 SNTAGT. This CDR3 is 16 amino acids long. DNA of the CDR3: TGTGCCAGCAGTGATTCGGGACTAGCGGGATACAATGAGCAGTTCTTC. It codes for CASSDSGLAGYNEQFF.

The V call is TRBV11-2, the J call TRBJ2-1; D is uncertain. V was pared by 4 bases and J by 5 bases, with 18 bases between. The germline V gene has CDR1 SGHAT and CDR2 FQNNGV. This CDR3 comprises 16 residues. The CDR3 DNA sequence: TGTGCCAGCAGCTCTTTCCAACTCCCCCCTGACAATGAGCAGTTCTTC. It encodes CASSSFQLPPDNEQFF.

V usage is TRBV18 and J usage is TRBJ1-5; D gene ambiguous. The CDR3 has 15 residues. Germline V CDR1 and CDR2: KGHSH, LQKENI. V was clipped by 2 bases and J by 4 bases, with 12 bases between them. CDR3 loop: CASSPVRQRNQPQHF. In DNA form, the CDR3 reads TGTGCCAGCTCACCAGTCCGGCAGAGGAATCAGCCCCAGCATTTT.

The chain employs TRBV28 and TRBJ2-1; 10 bases align to TRBD2. CDR3 length: 14 residues. With V trimmed by 7 bases and J by 4 bases, 4 bases remained unmatched. The germline V gene encodes CDR1 MDHEN and CDR2 SYDVKM. The CDR3 DNA reads TGTGCCAGCAAAACTAGCGGGGATTACAATGAGCAGTTCTTC. Encoded protein: CASKTSGDYNEQFF.

The genes are TRBV28 and TRBJ2-4, with unresolved D. The CDR3 has 16 residues. CDR1 MDHEN and CDR2 SYDVKM come from the germline V gene. Trimming pared 7 bases from V and 0 bases from J, leaving 16 bases between. CDR3 DNA sequence: TGTGCCAGCACTTCTCGCGGCGGATTAGCCAAAAACATTCAGTACTTC. Translation: CASTSRGGLAKNIQYF.

The V gene is TRBV7-2, the J gene TRBJ2-4; D is perhaps TRBD2 (6 bases). The V and J ends lost 3 bases and 5 bases respectively, with 8 bases between them. CDR1 and CDR2 from the germline V gene are SGHTA and FQGNSA. CDR3 length: 13 residues. CDR3 nucleotides: TGTGCCAGCAGCTTGCCGGGGGAAAACATTCAGTACTTC. Encoded protein: CASSLPGENIQYF.

The V gene is TRBV11-2, the J gene TRBJ2-3; 10 nucleotides agree with TRBD2. V shed 4 bases, J shed 1 base, and the junction held 2 bases outside the gene matches. Looked up from germline, CDR1 is SGHAT and CDR2 is FQNNGV. The CDR3 has 15 residues. This CDR3 is CASSSLAGGTDTQYF. In nucleotides, the CDR3 is TGTGCCAGCAGCTCCCTAGCGGGAGGCACAGATACGCAGTATTTT.

This chain uses TRBV27 with TRBJ2-3; D remains ambiguous. There are 11 residues in the CDR3. CDR1 is MNHEY and CDR2 is SMNVEV in the germline V gene (reference sequence). V was shortened by 5 bases and J by 5 bases, with 5 bases between the two germline ends. The chain's CDR3 is CASSAGDTQYF. The CDR3 nucleotides are TGTGCCAGCAGTGCAGGAGATACGCAGTATTTT.

V usage is TRBV10-3 and J usage is TRBJ2-7; 10 bases are shared with TRBD2. Looked up from germline, CDR1 is ENHRY and CDR2 is SYGVKD. J lost 2 bases, V lost 2 bases, and 6 bases had no gene match. This CDR3 is 16 amino acids long. CDR3 protein: CAISELKREGTYEQYF. In DNA, the CDR3 is TGTGCCATCAGTGAGCTGAAGCGGGAGGGTACCTACGAGCAGTACTTC.

The chain couples TRBV19 to TRBJ1-5; no clear D gene. Germline-derived CDR1 and CDR2 are LNHDA and SQIVND (reference sequence). The CDR3 totals 14 residues. Trimming pared 7 bases from V and 4 bases from J, leaving 14 bases between. CDR3 protein: CASTPRWENQPQHF. The CDR3 region has the DNA TGTGCCAGTACTCCCCGGTGGGAGAATCAGCCCCAGCATTTT.

The chain employs TRBV4-1 and TRBJ2-7; 9 nucleotides line up with TRBD2. Germline CDR1 is MGHRA and CDR2 is YSYEKL. J was trimmed by 9 bases and V by 1 base; bases with no gene match: 7. This CDR3 has 14 residues. The CDR3 reads CASSQAGGRGGQYF. CDR3 bases: TGCGCCAGCAGCCAAGCGGGCGGGCGGGGGGGGCAGTACTTC.

This clone was counted only a few times. J is TRBJ2-2 and V is TRBV7-2; 13 bases line up with TRBD2. Looked up from germline, CDR1 is SGHTA and CDR2 is FQGNSA. J lost 5 bases, V lost 1 base, and 7 bases had no gene match. The CDR3 is 18 amino acids. CDR3 amino acids: CASSLGTSGRAPTGELFF. CDR3 nucleotides: TGTGCCAGCAGCTTAGGTACTAGCGGGAGGGCTCCAACCGGGGAGCTGTTTTTT.

CDR3 amino acids: CASSLGGPSPLHF. DNA of the CDR3: TGTGCCAGCAGCTTAGGAGGTCCTTCACCCCTCCACTTT. The chain couples TRBV7-2 to TRBJ1-6; D remains unclear. The CDR3 is 13 amino acids. V dropped 1 base and J dropped 9 bases, with 7 bases sitting between them. Germline V gene lookup returns CDR1 SGHTA and CDR2 FQGNSA. Drawing the rest from reference TRBV7-2 and TRBJ1-6, the complete variable domain is GAGVSQSPSNKVTEKGKDVELRCDPISGHTALYWYRQSLGQGLEFLIYFQGNSAPDKSGLPSDRFSAERTGGSVSTLTIQRTQQEDSAVYLCASSLGGPSPLHFGNGTRLTVT.

This clone was counted only a few times. DNA for the CDR3: TGCGCCAGCAGCTTGGATACTAGCGAGACAGATACGCAGTATTTT. Its translation is CASSLDTSETDTQYF. The chain couples TRBV5-1 to TRBJ2-3; 7 nucleotides line up with TRBD2. The CDR3 has 15 amino acids. CDR1 SGHRS and CDR2 YFSETQ come from the germline V gene. The V gene end was trimmed by 0 bases and the J gene end by 3 bases; junction bases not matched to a gene: 4. The entire variable domain, with the rest obtained from reference TRBV5-1 and TRBJ2-3, is as follows: KAGVTQTPRYLIKTRGQQVTLSCSPISGHRSVSWYQQTPGQGLQFLFEYFSETQRNKGNFPGRFSGRQFSNSRSEMNVSTLELGDSALYLCASSLDTSETDTQYFGPGTRLTVL.

DNA of the CDR3: TGTGCCAGCAGTTACTCGTCTAGCGGCTACGAGCAGTACTTC. Translating gives CASSYSSSGYEQYF. The chain recombines TRBV6-5 with TRBJ2-7, with 7 bases identical to TRBD2. The CDR3 extends over 14 amino acids. Germline V lookup: CDR1 MNHEY, CDR2 SVGAGI. Unmatched junction bases numbered 2, after V lost 0 bases and J lost 3 bases.

This clone was detected once. This chain links TRBV25-1 with TRBJ2-7; 11 bases are shared with TRBD2. Germline assignment: CDR1 MGHDK and CDR2 SYGVNS. The CDR3 length is 14 residues. Unmatched junction bases numbered 7, after V lost 7 bases and J lost 5 bases. The CDR3 protein is CASNSGRAMDEQYF. CDR3 nucleotides: TGTGCCAGCAATAGCGGGAGGGCGATGGACGAGCAGTACTTC.

J is TRBJ1-2 and V is TRBV19; the match to TRBD1 covers 8 bases. J lost 4 bases, V lost 6 bases, and 4 bases had no gene match. CDR3 length: 13 residues. Germline-derived CDR1 and CDR2 are LNHDA and SQIVND (reference sequence). The CDR3 region is CASRPGGSYGYTF. The CDR3 DNA is TGTGCCAGTAGACCAGGGGGCAGCTATGGCTACACCTTC.

This clone came up a few times. The genes are TRBV28 and TRBJ2-7; tentative D call: TRBD2 (6 bases). The CDR3 is 15 residues long. Germline V gene lookup returns CDR1 MDHEN and CDR2 SYDVKM. V was clipped by 4 bases and J by 0 bases, with 13 bases between them. The CDR3 DNA reads TGTGCCAGCAGTTCCTCTAGCGCCAGCTCCTACGAGCAGTACTTC. Residues: CASSSSSASSYEQYF.

This clone was counted between two and nine times. CDR3 in amino acids: CASSITGSRGNQPQHF. CDR3 DNA: TGTGCCAGTAGTATCACGGGATCCCGGGGCAATCAGCCCCAGCATTTT. The gene calls are TRBV19 and TRBJ1-5, with D uncertain. The CDR3 loop spans 16 amino acids. Deletions cut 3 bases from V and 2 bases from J, with 14 bases between. CDR1 is LNHDA, CDR2 SQIVND, per germline (reference sequence). The full variable domain, rest sourced from reference TRBV19 and TRBJ1-5, is DGGITQSPKYLFRKEGQNVTLSCEQNLNHDAMYWYRQDPGQGLRLIYYSQIVNDFQKGDIAEGYSVSREKKESFPLTVTSAQKNPTAFYLCASSITGSRGNQPQHFGDGTRLSIL.

This chain links TRBV2 with TRBJ1-2, with 7 bases lining up with TRBD1. The CDR3 covers 14 residues. From germline, CDR1 is SNHLY and CDR2 FYNNEI. The V gene end was trimmed by 4 bases and the J gene end by 4 bases; junction bases not matched to a gene: 6. This chain's CDR3 is CASSVEGASYGYTF. CDR3 nucleotide sequence: TGTGCCAGCAGTGTTGAGGGGGCGAGCTATGGCTACACCTTC.

The chain links TRBV28 to TRBJ2-7; maybe TRBD2 (5 bases). Trimming cost V 3 bases and J 1 base, with 10 bases left between them. Germline lookup yields CDR1 MDHEN and CDR2 SYDVKM. The CDR3 runs 14 residues. The CDR3 is CASSFRGPSYEQYF. The CDR3, as DNA: TGTGCCAGCAGTTTTCGCGGGCCATCCTACGAGCAGTACTTC. The full variable domain, its missing parts supplied by reference TRBV28 and TRBJ2-7, is DVKVTQSSRYLVKRTGEKVFLECVQDMDHENMFWYRQDPGLGLRLIYFSYDVKMKEKGDIPEGYSVSREKKERFSLILESASTNQTSMYLCASSFRGPSYEQYFGPGTRLTVT.

The V call is TRBV6-5, the J call TRBJ1-2, with D hard to call. Germline V gene lookup returns CDR1 MNHEY and CDR2 SVGAGI. CDR3 length: 14 amino acids. V was pared by 5 bases and J by 4 bases, with 14 bases between. CDR3 sequence (DNA): TGTGCCAGCAGTGATCGACCGAGGGCCTATGGCTACACCTTC. Protein: CASSDRPRAYGYTF.

This chain joins TRBV9 and TRBJ2-7; D remains unclear. The CDR3 is made up of 16 amino acids. V was pared by 3 bases and J by 7 bases, with 23 bases between. In germline, CDR1 is SGDLS, CDR2 YYNGEE. This CDR3 is CASSAEPVSPVWEQYF. The CDR3 nucleotides are TGTGCCAGCAGCGCTGAACCGGTCTCACCGGTGTGGGAGCAGTACTTC.

The rearrangement joins TRBV28 to TRBJ2-7, with 12 bases fitting TRBD2. The germline gives CDR1 MDHEN, CDR2 SYDVKM. V shed 2 bases and J 3 bases; nucleotides not matched to a gene: 2. This CDR3 spans 15 amino acids. CDR3 sequence reads: CASSLMGLAGYEQYF. CDR3 nucleotide sequence: TGTGCCAGCAGTTTAATGGGACTAGCGGGCTACGAGCAGTACTTC.

This chain connects TRBV10-3 to TRBJ2-1; D might be TRBD2 (5 bases). The V gene's germline CDR1 is ENHRY and CDR2 SYGVKD. This CDR3 is 11 amino acids long. V lost 5 bases to trimming and J lost 9 bases, with 8 bases between them. CDR3 region: CAISQSGEQFF. As DNA, the CDR3 is TGTGCCATCAGTCAAAGCGGTGAGCAGTTCTTC.

The chain recombines TRBV28 with TRBJ1-1; D is undetermined. With 2 bases removed from V and 11 bases from J, the gap between germline ends came to 12 bases. Germline V gene lookup returns CDR1 MDHEN and CDR2 SYDVKM. The CDR3 extends over 12 amino acids. The CDR3 DNA reads as TGTGCCAGCAGTTTAGGTTTCGCTCAGGCTTTCTTT. This gives the protein CASSLGFAQAFF.

The chain recombines TRBV2 with TRBJ2-4, with TRBD1 matching over 9 bases. The length of the CDR3 is 13 residues. With V trimmed by 6 bases and J by 8 bases, 5 bases remained unmatched. Germline CDR1 reads SNHLY; CDR2 reads FYNNEI. The CDR3 region has the DNA TGTGCCAGCAGCACAGGGGGCGGGGACATTCAGTACTTC. Protein sequence: CASSTGGGDIQYF.

The chain uses TRBV14 and TRBJ2-7, with TRBD1 as a possible D gene (5 bases). V lost 1 base, J lost 2 bases, and 9 bases lay in between. Per germline, CDR1 SGHDN and CDR2 FVKESK. The CDR3 has 14 residues. CDR3 in amino acids: CASSQAAGPYEQYF. In DNA, the CDR3 is TGTGCCAGCAGCCAAGCGGCAGGGCCCTACGAGCAGTACTTC.

The rearrangement joins TRBV7-2 to TRBJ2-7; D gene unclear. V was trimmed by 1 base and J by 0 bases, leaving 7 bases between them. The germline CDR1 and CDR2 sequences are SGHTA and FQGNSA. The CDR3 runs to 14 residues. The CDR3 here is CASSLEESSYEQYF. DNA for the CDR3: TGTGCCAGCAGCTTAGAAGAGAGCTCCTACGAGCAGTACTTC.